This T cell receptor beta chain was recovered during a study of T cells after yellow fever vaccination. Overall study results and limits: Post-booster samples contained most primary-vaccination clones (approximately 97% CD4, about 87% CD8).

In this sample, this clonotype turned up a few times. Its target is unknown. TCRdb passed the 5' RACE reads through MiXCR, listing each CDR3 protein once. The sample carries around 260,000 distinct CDR3 sequences, roughly 5.6% recorded once. This clonotype was sampled from a man between 18 and 35 years old who received the YFV17D yellow fever vaccine. Source: CD4+ T cells sorted from PBMCs, taken on the day of the yellow fever booster vaccination.

The CDR3 spells CASSLQGAGNSPLHF. In DNA, the CDR3 is TGCGCCAGCAGCTTACAGGGGGCAGGTAATTCACCCCTCCACTTT. The chain recombines TRBV5-1 with TRBJ1-6, with TRBD1 matching over 9 bases. The J segment lost 6 bases and the V segment lost 2 bases, leaving 3 bases of the junction unmatched. Germline loops: CDR1 SGHRS, CDR2 YFSETQ. The CDR3 covers 15 residues. Looking up the rest from reference TRBV5-1 and TRBJ1-6 gives the full variable domain: KAGVTQTPRYLIKTRGQQVTLSCSPISGHRSVSWYQQTPGQGLQFLFEYFSETQRNKGNFPGRFSGRQFSNSRSEMNVSTLELGDSALYLCASSLQGAGNSPLHFGNGTRLTVT.